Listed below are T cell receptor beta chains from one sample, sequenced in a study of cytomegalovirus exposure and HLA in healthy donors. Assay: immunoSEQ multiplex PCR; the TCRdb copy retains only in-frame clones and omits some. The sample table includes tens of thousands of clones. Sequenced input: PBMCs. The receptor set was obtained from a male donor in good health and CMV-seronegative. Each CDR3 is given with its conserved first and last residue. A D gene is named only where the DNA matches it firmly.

cdr3_aa: CASSNDGSWRYTF; cdr3_nt: TGCGCCAGCAGTAACGACGGAAGCTGGAGGTACACCTTC; v_call: TRBV5-1; j_call: TRBJ1-2; d_call: NA
cdr3_aa: CASSYGPNTEAFF; cdr3_nt: TGTGCCAGCAGTTACGGGCCGAATACTGAAGCTTTCTTT; v_call: TRBV6-5; j_call: TRBJ1-1; d_call: NA
cdr3_aa: CASSPQGGVGPYEQYF; cdr3_nt: TGTGCCAGCAGCCCCCAAGGCGGGGTTGGGCCCTACGAGCAGTACTTC; v_call: TRBV11-2; j_call: TRBJ2-7; d_call: NA
cdr3_aa: CASSQQNGNQPQHF; cdr3_nt: TGTGCCAGCTCACAACAGAACGGCAATCAGCCCCAGCATTTT; v_call: TRBV18; j_call: TRBJ1-5; d_call: NA
cdr3_aa: CASSDLTGTNEKLFF; cdr3_nt: TGTGCCAGCAGTGACCTGACAGGGACTAATGAAAAACTGTTTTTT; v_call: TRBV25-1; j_call: TRBJ1-4; d_call: TRBD1
cdr3_aa: CASGLVVQGNTGELFF; cdr3_nt: TGTGCTAGTGGTTTGGTAGTACAGGGAAACACCGGGGAGCTGTTTTTT; v_call: TRBV12-5; j_call: TRBJ2-2; d_call: NA
cdr3_aa: CASSFEGSGIETQYF; cdr3_nt: TGTGCCAGCAGTTTTGAAGGTAGCGGGATAGAGACCCAGTACTTC; v_call: TRBV27; j_call: TRBJ2-5; d_call: TRBD2
cdr3_aa: CSVLTAAYGYTF; cdr3_nt: TGCAGCGTCCTGACGGCGGCCTATGGCTACACCTTC; v_call: TRBV29-1; j_call: TRBJ1-2; d_call: NA
cdr3_aa: CASSLGTGSLVGGYTF; cdr3_nt: TGTGCCAGCAGCTTAGGGACAGGGTCCCTTGTAGGTGGCTACACCTTC; v_call: TRBV7-9; j_call: TRBJ1-2; d_call: TRBD1
cdr3_aa: CASTSGLLPDTQYF; cdr3_nt: TGTGCCAGCACCTCGGGGTTGCTCCCCGATACGCAGTATTTT; v_call: TRBV11-2; j_call: TRBJ2-3; d_call: NA
cdr3_aa: CASSLLGVSFF; cdr3_nt: TGTGCCAGCAGCTTATTAGGGGTCTCTTTCTTT; v_call: TRBV7-2; j_call: TRBJ1-1; d_call: NA
cdr3_aa: CASSPNTGDDNEQFF; cdr3_nt: TGTGCCAGCTCACCCAACACGGGGGACGACAATGAGCAGTTCTTC; v_call: TRBV18; j_call: TRBJ2-1; d_call: NA
cdr3_aa: CAWSLKDRRETQYF; cdr3_nt: TGTGCCTGGAGTTTAAAGGACAGGCGGGAGACCCAGTACTTC; v_call: TRBV30; j_call: TRBJ2-5; d_call: TRBD1
cdr3_aa: CASSFGGGEQFF; cdr3_nt: TGTGCCAGCAGCTTCGGGGGGGGTGAGCAGTTCTTC; v_call: TRBV5-6; j_call: TRBJ2-1; d_call: TRBD2
cdr3_aa: CASSLTSGSTDTQYF; cdr3_nt: TGTGCCAGCAGCCTAACTAGCGGGAGTACAGATACGCAGTATTTT; v_call: TRBV11-2; j_call: TRBJ2-3; d_call: TRBD2
cdr3_aa: CASSIEYRGLPGELFF; cdr3_nt: TGTGCCAGTAGTATAGAATACAGGGGCCTGCCCGGGGAGCTGTTTTTT; v_call: TRBV19; j_call: TRBJ2-2; d_call: TRBD1
cdr3_aa: CASGQGQEDDEQYF; cdr3_nt: TGTGCCTCTGGGCAGGGACAGGAAGATGACGAGCAGTACTTC; v_call: TRBV7-9; j_call: TRBJ2-7; d_call: TRBD1
cdr3_aa: CASRNVGQAGELFF; cdr3_nt: TGCGCCAGCAGGAATGTAGGACAGGCCGGGGAGCTGTTTTTT; v_call: TRBV4-1; j_call: TRBJ2-2; d_call: TRBD1
cdr3_aa: CASNQDIGYGYTF; cdr3_nt: TGTGCCAGCAACCAGGACATTGGCTATGGCTACACCTTC; v_call: TRBV28; j_call: TRBJ1-2; d_call: NA
cdr3_aa: CASRVGNTEAFF; cdr3_nt: TGTGCCAGCAGGGTCGGGAACACTGAAGCTTTCTTT; v_call: TRBV28; j_call: TRBJ1-1; d_call: NA
cdr3_aa: CASSGARNLNRHIQYF; cdr3_nt: TGTGCCAGTAGTGGGGCTAGGAACCTGAATAGACACATTCAGTACTTC; v_call: TRBV19; j_call: TRBJ2-4; d_call: NA
cdr3_aa: CASRTGNFDTQYF; cdr3_nt: TGTGCCAGCAGGACAGGGAACTTCGATACGCAGTATTTT; v_call: TRBV6-5; j_call: TRBJ2-3; d_call: TRBD1
cdr3_aa: CASSLAPGGLYEQYF; cdr3_nt: TGTGCCAGCAGCTTAGCCCCAGGGGGCTTGTACGAGCAGTACTTC; v_call: TRBV11-2; j_call: TRBJ2-7; d_call: TRBD1
cdr3_aa: CASSSGLADTGELFF; cdr3_nt: TGTGCCAGCAGCTCGGGACTAGCGGACACCGGGGAGCTGTTTTTT; v_call: TRBV7-9; j_call: TRBJ2-2; d_call: TRBD2
cdr3_aa: CASSQRTSDTDTQYF; cdr3_nt: TGCGCCAGCAGCCAACGGACTAGCGACACAGATACGCAGTATTTT; v_call: TRBV4-1; j_call: TRBJ2-3; d_call: TRBD2